This TCR beta chain originates from a study of cytotoxic CD8 clonotypes in ibrutinib-treated CLL. Across the whole study: Roughly 25 partial and 2 complete responses; at median roughly 68 months, 14 remitted, roughly 12 progressed.

Data came from immunoSEQ multiplex PCR; TCRdb stores just in-frame clones and leaves some out. The sample holds 150,000 to 250,000 clones, approximately 72% seen once. Germline CDR1 and CDR2: LGHNA and YNFKEQ. V lost 0 bases to trimming and J lost 3 bases, with 6 bases between them. CDR3 length: 13 amino acids. The sequences come from PBMCs, collected after 24 months of ibrutinib treatment. The TCR sequence derives from a human donor with chronic lymphocytic leukemia. The V call is TRBV4-2, the J call TRBJ2-7; D is ambiguous. CDR3 residues: CASSQDISYEQYF. CDR3 DNA: TGTGCCAGCAGCCAAGATATCAGCTACGAGCAGTACTTC.